A selection of T cell receptor beta chains follows, all from one sample in a study of glioma-infiltrating T cells. TCRdb re-called the multiplex PCR reads through MiXCR, storing one row per CDR3 protein. The repertoire consists of about 93,000 distinct CDR3 sequences, with approximately 40% occurring once and the leading ten covering 35% to 45%. Sequenced material: glioma tissue, nonneoplastic brain tissue, or PBMCs (not recorded which). The receptors stem from a human donor with low-grade glioma or glioblastoma, undergoing nonglioma brain surgery, or in good health (not recorded which). Both conserved end residues are part of each CDR3. A D gene is named only where the DNA matches it firmly.

TRBD2 TRBJ2-5 TRBV6-5 CASSFASGGRQETQYF
NA TRBJ2-6 TRBV27 CASSITTGANVLTF
TRBD1 TRBJ1-2 TRBV20-1 CSALRDSAYGYTF
NA TRBJ2-3 TRBV7-2 CASSLAAGERDTQYF
NA TRBJ2-7 TRBV6-2/TRBV6-3 CASSYGRADYEQYF
TRBD1 TRBJ1-2 TRBV29-1 CSVKRDRGYYGYTF
TRBD1 TRBJ1-1 TRBV20-1 CSAARTGAFGEAFF
NA TRBJ2-1 TRBV29-1 CSTKRDRMNEQFF
NA TRBJ1-2 TRBV7-9 CASSVEANYGYTF
NA TRBJ1-4 TRBV12-3/TRBV12-4 CASSTSGGEKLFF
NA TRBJ2-7 TRBV29-1 CSVETSYEQYF
NA TRBJ2-7 TRBV20-1 CSARDLADSYEQYF
NA TRBJ1-2 TRBV6-6 CAGSYYTRYYGYTF
TRBD1 TRBJ1-2 TRBV29-1 CSVWDRDYGYTF
NA TRBJ2-3 TRBV19 CASRFTDTQYF
NA TRBJ2-1 TRBV29-1 CSVVTGYYNEQFF
NA TRBJ2-7 TRBV7-9 CASGQDSAYEQYF
NA TRBJ2-3 TRBV11-2 CASSLDRWTVSTDTQYF
NA TRBJ2-5 TRBV3-1 CASSLPRGGETQYF
NA TRBJ2-7 TRBV6-2/TRBV6-3 CASSYNGGSRDEQYF
NA TRBJ1-3 TRBV28 CASSLGSGNTIYF
NA TRBJ2-3 TRBV10-3 CAISEADTQYF
NA TRBJ1-3 TRBV20-1 CSAKGPTGNTIYF
NA TRBJ1-4 TRBV20-1 CSALSSLEKLFF
NA TRBJ2-5 TRBV7-9 CASSLGLSQETQYF
NA TRBJ1-2 TRBV3-1 CASSQGAYYGYTF
NA TRBJ2-3 TRBV7-2 CASSRPLGGSTDTQYF
NA TRBJ2-7 TRBV6-1 CASSRRGTYEQYF
TRBD1 TRBJ1-1 TRBV5-1 CASSSQGGTEAFF
NA TRBJ1-2 TRBV14 CASSRGKDTVYTF
NA TRBJ2-2 TRBV27 CASSLSFSGELFF